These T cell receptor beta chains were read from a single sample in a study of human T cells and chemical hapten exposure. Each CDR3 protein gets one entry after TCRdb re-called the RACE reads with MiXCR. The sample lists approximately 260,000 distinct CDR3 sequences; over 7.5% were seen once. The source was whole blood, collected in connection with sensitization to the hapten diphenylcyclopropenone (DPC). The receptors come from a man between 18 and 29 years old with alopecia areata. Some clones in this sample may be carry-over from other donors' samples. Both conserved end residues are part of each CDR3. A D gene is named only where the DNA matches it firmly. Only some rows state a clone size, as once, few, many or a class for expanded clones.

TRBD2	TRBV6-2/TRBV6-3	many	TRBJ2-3	CASSWAGEYGTDTQYF	TGTGCCAGCAGTTGGGCGGGGGAGTACGGCACAGATACGCAGTATTTT
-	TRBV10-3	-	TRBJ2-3	CAGGTDTQYF	TGTGCCGGGGGCACAGATACGCAGTATTTT
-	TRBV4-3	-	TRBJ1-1	CASSQDRGMNTEAFF	TGCGCCAGCAGCCAAGATAGAGGGATGAACACTGAAGCTTTCTTT
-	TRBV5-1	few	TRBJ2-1	CASSLVGTAFSSYNEQFF	TGCGCCAGCAGCTTGGTAGGCACCGCATTTAGCTCCTACAATGAGCAGTTCTTC
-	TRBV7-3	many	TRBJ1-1	CASSPRGGGAREAFF	TGTGCCAGCAGCCCCCGCGGCGGGGGGGCGCGGGAAGCTTTCTTT
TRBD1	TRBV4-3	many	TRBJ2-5	CASSPTGGQETQYF	TGCGCCAGCAGCCCGACAGGGGGCCAAGAGACCCAGTACTTC
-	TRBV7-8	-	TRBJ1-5	CASSLATRVRSNQPQHF	TGTGCCAGCAGCTTAGCTACTCGCGTCCGTAGCAATCAGCCCCAGCATTTT
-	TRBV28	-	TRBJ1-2	CASSFPAYGYTF	TGTGCCAGCAGTTTCCCAGCCTATGGCTACACCTTC
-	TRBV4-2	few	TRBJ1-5	CASSQGYYRAAQPQHF	TGTGCCAGCAGCCAAGGCTACTACAGGGCCGCTCAGCCCCAGCATTTT
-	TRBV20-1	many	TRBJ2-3	CSATMGGVTDTQYF	TGCAGTGCTACGATGGGGGGAGTCACAGATACGCAGTATTTT
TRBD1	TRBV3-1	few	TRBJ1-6	CATAGQGYNSPLHF	TGTGCCACCGCGGGACAGGGTTATAATTCACCCCTCCACTTT
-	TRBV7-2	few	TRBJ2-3	CASSLAPRGRDTQYF	TGTGCCAGCAGCTTAGCGCCCAGGGGAAGAGATACGCAGTATTTT
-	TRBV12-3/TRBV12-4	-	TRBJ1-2	CASSPSRQNGYTF	TGTGCCAGCAGCCCTAGTCGTCAGAATGGCTACACCTTC
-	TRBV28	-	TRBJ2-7	CASSLMGSTGARRDEQYF	TGTGCCAGCAGTTTGATGGGGAGCACAGGCGCCCGCCGGGACGAGCAGTACTTC
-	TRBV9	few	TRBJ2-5	CASSVGGGEETQYF	TGTGCCAGCAGCGTAGGAGGAGGGGAAGAGACCCAGTACTTC
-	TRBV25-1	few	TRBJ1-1	CASGPGRFSSTEAFF	TGTGCCAGCGGACCCGGACGGTTCAGCAGCACTGAAGCTTTCTTT
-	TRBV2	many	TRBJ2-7	CASSEAYEQYF	TGTGCCAGCAGTGAAGCCTACGAGCAGTACTTC
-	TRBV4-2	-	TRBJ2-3	CASSPEWGSTDTQYF	TGTGCCAGCAGCCCTGAGTGGGGTAGCACAGATACGCAGTATTTT
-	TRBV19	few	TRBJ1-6	CASNLLSVYNSPLHF	TGTGCCAGTAACCTCCTCTCAGTCTATAATTCACCCCTCCACTTT
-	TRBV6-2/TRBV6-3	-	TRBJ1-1	CASSTSGRGRAGTEAFF	TGTGCCAGCAGTACCTCAGGACGGGGGAGAGCTGGCACTGAAGCTTTCTTT
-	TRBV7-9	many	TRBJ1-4	CASSPTGYEKLFF	TGTGCCAGCAGCCCGACAGGCTATGAAAAACTGTTTTTT
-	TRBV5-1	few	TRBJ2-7	CASSATVRVDEQYF	TGCGCCAGCAGCGCTACAGTGAGGGTAGACGAGCAGTACTTC
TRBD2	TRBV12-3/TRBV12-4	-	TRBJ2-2	CASSWGRTSGATGELFF	TGTGCCAGCAGTTGGGGACGGACTAGCGGAGCCACCGGGGAGCTGTTTTTT
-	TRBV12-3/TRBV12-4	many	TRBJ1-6	CASSSGQGRSPLHF	TGTGCCAGCAGTTCTGGGCAGGGAAGATCACCCCTCCACTTT
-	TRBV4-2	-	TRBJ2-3	CASSQERSTDTQYF	TGTGCCAGCAGCCAAGAGAGATCCACAGATACGCAGTATTTT
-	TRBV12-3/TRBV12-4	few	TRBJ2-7	CASRAGGEQYF	TGTGCCAGCAGGGCAGGGGGGGAGCAGTACTTC
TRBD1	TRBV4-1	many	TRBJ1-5	CASSQSGQGDQPQHF	TGCGCCAGCAGCCAATCGGGACAGGGAGATCAGCCCCAGCATTTT